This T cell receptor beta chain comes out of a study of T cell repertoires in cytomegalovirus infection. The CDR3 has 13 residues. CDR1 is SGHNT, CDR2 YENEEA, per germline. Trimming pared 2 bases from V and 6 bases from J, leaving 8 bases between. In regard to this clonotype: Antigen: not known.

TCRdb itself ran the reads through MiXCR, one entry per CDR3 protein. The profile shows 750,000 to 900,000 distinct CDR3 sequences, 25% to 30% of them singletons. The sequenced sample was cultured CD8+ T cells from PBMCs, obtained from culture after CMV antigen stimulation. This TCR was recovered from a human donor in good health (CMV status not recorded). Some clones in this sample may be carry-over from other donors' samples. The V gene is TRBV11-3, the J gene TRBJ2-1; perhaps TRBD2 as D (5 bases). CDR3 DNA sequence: TGTGCCAGCAGCTTAAGGACTGCCAATGAGCAGTTCTTC. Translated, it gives CASSLRTANEQFF.